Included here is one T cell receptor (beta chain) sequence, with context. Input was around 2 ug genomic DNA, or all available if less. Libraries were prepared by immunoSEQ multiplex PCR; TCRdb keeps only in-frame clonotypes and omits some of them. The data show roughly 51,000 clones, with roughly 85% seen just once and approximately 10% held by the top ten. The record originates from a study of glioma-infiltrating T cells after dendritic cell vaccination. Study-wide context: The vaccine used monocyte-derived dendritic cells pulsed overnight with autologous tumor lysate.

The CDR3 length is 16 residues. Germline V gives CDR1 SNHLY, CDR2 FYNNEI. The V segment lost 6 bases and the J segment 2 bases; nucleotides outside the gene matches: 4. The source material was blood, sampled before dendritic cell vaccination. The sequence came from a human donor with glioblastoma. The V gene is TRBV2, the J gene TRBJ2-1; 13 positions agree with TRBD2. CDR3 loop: CASSRLAGGAYNEQFF. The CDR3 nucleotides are TGTGCCAGCAGCCGACTAGCGGGAGGAGCCTACAATGAGCAGTTCTTC.